The next 25 T cell receptor beta chains were all read from a single sample in a study of blood T cells in healthy people across ages. Combining a sample-barcoded 5' primer with a J-beta primer mix, a second PCR ran for about 7 to 11 cycles. MiXCR, applied by TCRdb to the 5' RACE reads, yields one record per CDR3 protein. The data hold about 1.1 million distinct CDR3 sequences, with more than 30% observed a single time. The specimen was blood. The origin of the receptors is a young man in good health.

This clonotype showed up just a few times. The genes are TRBV20-1 and TRBJ2-3, with TRBD2 identical over 10 bases. CDR3 size: 15 residues. The junction had 3 bases not matched to a gene; V was cut back by 1 base and J by 2 bases. Germline assignment: CDR1 DFQATT and CDR2 SNEGSKA (reference sequence). The CDR3 DNA reads as TGCAGTGCTAGAGGCCTAGCGGGGGACACAGATACGCAGTATTTT. Translation gives CSARGLAGDTDTQYF.

This clonotype showed up just a few times. The V call is TRBV4-1, the J call TRBJ1-2; D is unclear. Trimming cost V 0 bases and J 0 bases, with 11 bases left between them. The V gene's germline CDR1 is MGHRA and CDR2 YSYEKL. CDR3 length equals 16 residues. The CDR3: CASSQEEARANYGYTF. CDR3 sequence (DNA): TGCGCCAGCAGCCAAGAGGAGGCCAGAGCTAACTATGGCTACACCTTC.

V and J are TRBV12-3 or TRBV12-4 and TRBJ2-7; 10 bases align to TRBD1. The CDR3 contains 15 residues. With V trimmed by 4 bases and J by 3 bases, 6 bases remained unmatched. DNA of the CDR3: TGTGCCAGCAGTTGGACCCGGGACAGGGGCTACGAGCAGTACTTC. This translates into CASSWTRDRGYEQYF.

Details on this clonotype: The junction does not match germline at one end; this may be a read error. The chain uses TRBV5-5 and TRBJ2-1, with D possibly being TRBD1 or TRBD2 (5 bases each). This CDR3 comprises 15 residues. CDR1 and CDR2 from the germline V gene are SGHKS and YYEKEE (reference sequence). The CDR3, as DNA: TGTGCCGGCAGCTCGGGGCTTAGGGTTTACAATGAGCAGTTCTTC. This encodes CAGSSGLRVYNEQFF. Full variable domain (outside the CDR3, taken from reference TRBV5-5 and TRBJ2-1): DAGVTQSPTHLIKTRGQQVTLRCSPISGHKSVSWYQQVLGQGPQFIFQYYEKEERGRGNFPDRFSARQFPNYSSELNVNALLLGDSALYLCAGSSGLRVYNEQFFGPGTRLTVL.

The rearrangement uses TRBV6-7 and TRBJ2-3; D may match TRBD1 or TRBD2 (7 bases each). TRBV6-7 is an ORF, with its function uncertain. Trimming took 0 bases from V and 1 from J, leaving 23 bases between them. The CDR3 spans 20 residues. For the CDR3, the DNA is TGTGCCAGCAGTTACTCGCACATCAGGGGGGGTCAAAGGGGCACAGATACGCAGTATTTT. Amino acid sequence: CASSYSHIRGGQRGTDTQYF.

This chain uses TRBV2 with TRBJ2-1, with D uncertain. The CDR3 runs 14 residues. Germline V lookup: CDR1 SNHLY, CDR2 FYNNEI. The germline V and J ends were trimmed by 7 bases and 4 bases, with 14 bases remaining between them. CDR3 in DNA: TGTGCCAGCACTTTGACCAGGAATTACAATGAGCAGTTCTTC. It encodes CASTLTRNYNEQFF.

The chain employs TRBV6-6 and TRBJ2-5; D is unclear. Trimming cost V 8 bases and J 1 base, with 8 bases left between them. The CDR3 covers 12 residues. Looked up from germline, CDR1 is MNHNY and CDR2 is SVGAGI (reference sequence). CDR3 region: CASCSPQETQYF. CDR3 coding DNA: TGTGCCAGCTGTAGCCCCCAAGAGACCCAGTACTTC.

This clonotype was counted only a few times. The rearrangement joins TRBV4-3 to TRBJ2-5; TRBD2 aligns across 8 bases. J lost 5 bases, V lost 0 bases, and 5 bases had no gene match. Germline V gene sequence: CDR1 LGHNA, CDR2 YSLEER. This CDR3 is built from 15 residues. CDR3 residues: CASSQEGTRGETQYF. CDR3 DNA: TGCGCCAGCAGCCAAGAAGGGACTAGGGGGGAGACCCAGTACTTC.

This clonotype was seen only a few times. The V and J genes are TRBV6-5 and TRBJ1-6; D call uncertain. The V end lost 0 bases, the J end lost 5 bases, and 14 bases lay between the germline ends. This CDR3 contains 17 residues. Germline lookup yields CDR1 MNHEY and CDR2 SVGAGI. CDR3 region: CASSYSSPGYNNSPLHF. The CDR3 bases are TGTGCCAGCAGTTACTCATCTCCGGGCTACAATAATTCACCCCTCCACTTT.

The chain is built from TRBV24-1 and TRBJ2-1, with 13 positions matching TRBD2. The V gene's germline CDR1 is KGHDR and CDR2 SFDVKD. The V and J ends lost 4 bases and 4 bases, in that order; junction bases with no gene match: 3. CDR3 size: 16 residues. DNA for the CDR3: TGTGCCACCAGTGACACGGGACTAGCGGGGTACAATGAGCAGTTCTTC. It is translated as CATSDTGLAGYNEQFF.

The chain uses TRBV10-3 and TRBJ1-5; 8 bases line up with TRBD1. The length of the CDR3 is 16 residues. Trimming at V came to 0 bases and at J to 9 bases, leaving 10 bases not matched to a gene. Germline V lookup: CDR1 ENHRY, CDR2 SYGVKD. CDR3: CAISESTNRGRLPQHF. CDR3 sequence (DNA): TGTGCCATCAGTGAGTCGACGAACAGGGGGAGATTGCCCCAGCATTTT.

V gene TRBV7-9 combines with J gene TRBJ1-6; 9 bases map to TRBD1. CDR3 length equals 16 residues. CDR1 is SEHNR and CDR2 is FQNEAQ in the germline V gene (reference sequence). V trimming: 1 base; J trimming: 5 bases; junction bases outside the gene matches: 3. CDR3 sequence reads: CASSLGTGANNSPLHF. CDR3 coding DNA: TGTGCCAGCAGCTTAGGGACAGGGGCGAATAATTCACCCCTCCACTTT.

The V and J genes are TRBV4-3 and TRBJ1-1; possible D gene TRBD1, 5 bases. This CDR3 is built from 16 residues. The germline V gene has CDR1 LGHNA and CDR2 YSLEER. Deletions cut 2 bases from V and 6 bases from J, with 19 bases between. In DNA, the CDR3 is TGCGCCAGCAGCCAAATTCTGGGGGGTTTAGAGCCTGAAGCTTTCTTT. Translation: CASSQILGGLEPEAFF.

The chain carries TRBV5-1 and TRBJ2-1; D gene ambiguous. This CDR3 is 16 amino acids long. The V end was cut by 0 bases, the J end by 13 bases, with 23 bases between. Looked up from germline, CDR1 is SGHRS and CDR2 is YFSETQ. CDR3 residues: CASSLDGTPSQETQFF. The CDR3 DNA is TGCGCCAGCAGCTTGGATGGAACACCGTCCCAAGAGACCCAGTTCTTC.

The V and J genes are TRBV6-2 or TRBV6-3 and TRBJ2-2, with 9 bases matching TRBD2. Losses at the gene ends were 0 bases for V and 3 bases for J; bases not matched to a gene: 11. The CDR3 runs to 19 residues. Germline V gives CDR1 MNHEY, CDR2 SVGEGT. CDR3 region: CASSYSIWREGLYTGELFF. As DNA, the CDR3 is TGTGCCAGCAGTTACTCGATTTGGCGGGAGGGGCTATACACCGGGGAGCTGTTTTTT.

This clonotype turned up a few times. The chain is built from TRBV7-2 and TRBJ1-2; D is possibly TRBD1 (6 bases). Trimming pared 1 base from V and 7 bases from J, leaving 19 bases between. There are 16 residues in the CDR3. Looked up from germline, CDR1 is SGHTA and CDR2 is FQGNSA. CDR3 DNA sequence: TGTGCCAGCAGCTTAGTGGGGGCGACAGTTTTATCTGGCTACACCTTC. Its protein product is CASSLVGATVLSGYTF.

The V and J genes are TRBV6-6 and TRBJ1-2; D remains unclear. Per the germline V gene, CDR1 is MNHNY and CDR2 is SVGAGI (reference sequence). CDR3 size: 16 residues. Trimming stripped 6 bases from V and 0 bases from J, with 17 bases between. CDR3 region: CASSRPSDGANYGYTF. The CDR3 region has the DNA TGTGCCAGCAGCCGTCCTTCTGATGGGGCTAACTATGGCTACACCTTC.

This clonotype was seen a handful of times. V usage is TRBV4-3 and J usage is TRBJ2-1; D is perhaps TRBD1 (6 bases). The V and J ends lost 1 base and 8 bases respectively, with 18 bases between them. There are 16 residues in the CDR3. Germline V gene lookup returns CDR1 LGHNA and CDR2 YSLEER. DNA for the CDR3: TGCGCCAGCAGCCAAGTAATTAAACAGGGCAGGGATGAGCAGTTCTTC. Its translation is CASSQVIKQGRDEQFF.

This clonotype was observed many times. CDR3 loop: CSASSSAGYYNEQFF. The CDR3 DNA reads as TGCAGTGCTAGTTCTAGTGCGGGTTACTACAATGAGCAGTTCTTC. This chain joins TRBV20-1 and TRBJ2-1; tentatively, D is TRBD2 (5 bases). This CDR3 is 15 amino acids long. Deletions cut 3 bases from V and 3 bases from J, with 15 bases between. Germline loops: CDR1 DFQATT, CDR2 SNEGSKA (reference sequence).

The chain uses TRBV7-2 and TRBJ2-7, with D perhaps matching TRBD1 (6 bases). The CDR3 spans 15 residues. Between the trimmed V and J ends, which lost 1 base and 6 bases, there was a span of 16 bases. The germline V gene has CDR1 SGHTA and CDR2 FQGNSA. The CDR3 here is CASSLDPRGPGEQYF. In nucleotides, the CDR3 is TGTGCCAGCAGCTTAGATCCCAGGGGACCCGGCGAGCAGTACTTC.

This chain connects TRBV13 to TRBJ1-6; unclear D gene. The CDR3 length is 14 residues. Germline CDR1 is PRHDT and CDR2 is FYEKMQ (reference sequence). Trimming took off 5 bases at V and 6 bases at J, with 11 bases between the two ends. CDR3 residues: CASSPIRVNSPLHF. CDR3 sequence (DNA): TGTGCCAGCAGCCCAATCCGGGTTAATTCACCCCTCCACTTT.

The V and J genes are TRBV4-2 and TRBJ1-1; D ambiguous. The ends were cut back, 6 bases at V and 0 bases at J, with 14 bases in the middle. This CDR3 region has 15 residues. Per the germline V gene, CDR1 is LGHNA and CDR2 is YNFKEQ. CDR3 sequence: CASRSLGGLNTEAFF. The DNA of the CDR3 is TGTGCCAGCAGGTCCCTGGGAGGGTTGAACACTGAAGCTTTCTTT.

The sample holds a few counts of this clonotype. This chain connects TRBV6-2 or TRBV6-3 to TRBJ1-1, with D unresolved. Between the trimmed V and J ends, which lost 7 bases and 1 base, there was a span of 13 bases. Germline CDR1 reads MNHEY; CDR2 reads SVGEGT. This CDR3 spans 14 amino acids. The CDR3 DNA sequence: TGTGCCAGCACCAAAATATCCACGAACACTGAAGCTTTCTTT. It codes for CASTKISTNTEAFF.

The V gene is TRBV2, the J gene TRBJ2-7; the D is unclear. The V end was cut by 4 bases, the J end by 12 bases, with 19 bases between. The CDR3 covers 13 residues. Germline lookup yields CDR1 SNHLY and CDR2 FYNNEI. The CDR3 region is CASSGSGFKDPYF. CDR3 bases: TGTGCCAGCAGTGGTTCCGGCTTCAAGGATCCGTACTTC.

The rearrangement links TRBV7-9 to TRBJ1-1; tentative D call: TRBD1 (6 bases). Germline CDR1 and CDR2: SEHNR and FQNEAQ (reference sequence). Trimming removed 4 bases at V and 5 bases at J, with 20 bases between. This CDR3 contains 16 residues. The CDR3 DNA sequence: TGTGCCAGCAGCTCGTCCCCGGGACAATTGGATACTGAAGCTTTCTTT. It codes for CASSSSPGQLDTEAFF.